A selection of T cell receptor beta chains follows, all from one sample in a study of vaccination and CD4 T cells after COVID-19. TCRdb reprocessed the PCR reads via MiXCR and lists one record per CDR3 protein. The table has approximately 25,000 distinct CDR3 sequences, over 25% seen once. These TCRs are of unknown antigen specificity. Sequences were derived from CD4+ T cells from blood, cultured in vitro, sampled about 7 months after SARS-CoV-2 vaccination. The receptors derive from a human donor who had recovered from COVID-19. Both conserved end residues are part of each CDR3. D genes are given only for firm matches. Size is omitted from some rows. Given values are once, few, many or a class for expanded clones.

j_call clone_size v_call d_call cdr3_nt cdr3_aa
TRBJ2-3 - TRBV6-1 - TGTGCCAGCAGTGAAAGGGCAGGGGGGAACTCGGCAGATACGCAGTATTTT CASSERAGGNSADTQYF
TRBJ2-3 few TRBV27 - TGTGCCCCGAAGGCCCGGGGCCAACACACAGATACGCAGTATTTT CAPKARGQHTDTQYF
TRBJ2-5 - TRBV5-6 - TGTGCCAGCAGCTTGGGGACACGGATGCAAGAGACCCAGTACTTC CASSLGTRMQETQYF
TRBJ1-6 - TRBV28 - TGTGCCAGCAGCCGAAAAGGGGCGGCTCGACCACCCCTCCACTTT CASSRKGAARPPLHF
TRBJ1-1 medium-sized TRBV20-1 - TGCAGTGCTAGCCGGGCCACTGAAGCTTTCTTT CSASRATEAFF
TRBJ2-5 many TRBV20-1 - TGCAGTGCTAGAAATGGGCTGAACTTCCAAGAGACCCAGTACTTC CSARNGLNFQETQYF
TRBJ2-7 - TRBV1 - TGCACCAGCAGCCAACCCTCCCCCTTTCGGGTGGTAGCGGGAGCAGGTGAGGTAGGCGAGCAGTACTTC CTSSQPSPFRVVAGAGEVGEQYF
TRBJ1-1 few TRBV27 TRBD1 TGTGCCAGCAGTTGGGACAGGGCCAAGATGAACACTGAAGCTTTCTTT CASSWDRAKMNTEAFF
TRBJ1-1 - TRBV7-2 - TGTGCCAGCAGCTTACCTGGGGGCTTCGGGAACACTGAAGCTTTCTTT CASSLPGGFGNTEAFF
TRBJ1-1 few TRBV20-1 - TGCAGTGCTAGGGGGCCCATTGACGAGGGAGCTTTCTTT CSARGPIDEGAFF
TRBJ2-1 medium-sized TRBV6-5 TRBD2 TGTGCCAGCAGTTCGCGGGGGATACAGTTCTTC CASSSRGIQFF
TRBJ2-5 - TRBV28 TRBD1 TGTGCCAGCAGTTTCGCAGGGGGAGACCAAGAGACCCAGTACTTC CASSFAGGDQETQYF
TRBJ2-1 - TRBV4-2 TRBD2 TGTGCCAGCAGCCAGCTAGCGGGAGCGTATGATGAGCAGTTCTTC CASSQLAGAYDEQFF
TRBJ2-7 - TRBV19 TRBD1 TGTGCCAGTAGTGTATCAGGGGGCACCTACGAGCAGTACTTC CASSVSGGTYEQYF
TRBJ1-1 - TRBV5-8 - TGTGCCAGCAGCCTCCGGCCGAGGGTGAACACTGAAGCTTTCTTT CASSLRPRVNTEAFF
TRBJ2-1 once TRBV10-3 - TGTGCCACAACCTGGGACAAAAGCTACAATGAGCAGTTCTTC CATTWDKSYNEQFF
TRBJ2-7 few TRBV20-1 TRBD2 TGCAGTGCTAGAGAGAGAGCGGGAGGTAGCTACGAGCAGTACTTC CSARERAGGSYEQYF
TRBJ2-1 - TRBV7-2 - TGTGCCAGCAGCTTAGATATGGGTGAGCAGTTCTTC CASSLDMGEQFF
TRBJ2-3 medium-sized TRBV7-2 TRBD1 TGTGCCAGCAGCTTAGGGACAGGGCACACAGATACGCAGTATTTT CASSLGTGHTDTQYF
TRBJ1-5 few TRBV10-3 TRBD1 TGTGCCATCAGTGAACAGGGGGGTGGCAATCAGCCCCAGCATTTT CAISEQGGGNQPQHF
TRBJ2-1 - TRBV4-1 TRBD2 TGCGCCAGCAGTCAACTCGGGGGGAACAATGAGCAGTTCTTC CASSQLGGNNEQFF
TRBJ2-7 few TRBV28 - TGTGCCAGCAGCCCGTCCCCCTACGAGCAGTACTTC CASSPSPYEQYF
TRBJ2-1 - TRBV7-9 TRBD2 TGTGCCAGCAGCTTAGTAGCTCCCCTTCGGAGCGGGGGGGACAATGAGCAGTTCTTC CASSLVAPLRSGGDNEQFF
TRBJ2-7 - TRBV6-1 TRBD2 TGTGCCAGCAGCCGGACTAGCGGGAGGGTGGGGTCCTACGAGCAGTACTTC CASSRTSGRVGSYEQYF